Below, 16 T cell receptor beta chains from the same sample are listed, as sequenced in a study of T cells in Graves' hyperthyroidism and ophthalmopathy. RNA transcripts served as the template for amplifying TCR beta CDR3 regions. HTBI primers were used for first-round RT-PCR of the TCR CDR3. One entry per CDR3 protein, called by TCRdb with MiXCR from the multiplex PCR reads. Found here are 540,000 or so distinct CDR3 sequences, 15% to 19% of them singletons; the top ten hold roughly 6.6%. The material sequenced was blood. The receptors come from a woman aged 25 to 39 with Graves' hyperthyroidism.

The CDR3 DNA is TGTGCCAGCTCACCATATCGGGACTACTACGAGCAGTACTTC. Translating gives CASSPYRDYYEQYF. The V and J genes are TRBV18 and TRBJ2-7; the match to TRBD2 covers 7 bases. The CDR3 loop spans 14 amino acids. J gave up 3 bases and V 2 bases, and 4 bases lay outside the gene matches. Per the germline V gene, CDR1 is KGHSH and CDR2 is LQKENI.

This clonotype was detected ten times or more. The CDR3 loop reads CASSLDGRNNNEQFF. The CDR3 nucleotides are TGTGCCAGCAGCTTAGACGGGAGGAATAACAATGAGCAGTTCTTC. This chain uses TRBV11-1 with TRBJ2-1; 7 positions agree with TRBD2. The CDR3 has 15 residues. V lost 1 base and J lost 5; bases outside the gene matches: 5. The germline gives CDR1 SGHAT, CDR2 FQDESV (reference sequence).

The chain links TRBV5-5 to TRBJ1-1, with D perhaps matching TRBD1 (6 bases). V was pared by 3 bases and J by 4 bases, with 16 bases between. The germline CDR1 and CDR2 sequences are SGHKS and YYEKEE (reference sequence). The CDR3 length is 15 residues. CDR3 in amino acids: CASSWRTAGSTEAFF. Here the CDR3 DNA reads TGTGCCAGCAGCTGGCGGACAGCGGGGAGCACTGAAGCTTTCTTT.

The chain combines TRBV4-1 with TRBJ1-4, with a possible D match to TRBD1 (5 bases). Trimming cost V 1 base and J 7 bases, with 25 bases left between them. CDR3 length: 19 residues. Germline V lookup: CDR1 MGHRA, CDR2 YSYEKL. The CDR3 DNA sequence: TGCGCCAGCAGCCAAGCTTGGGGCGCCGGGAACAAGGATAGTGAAAAACTGTTTTTT. Encoded protein: CASSQAWGAGNKDSEKLFF.

There are many counts of this clonotype. This chain joins TRBV20-1 and TRBJ2-1; maybe TRBD2 (5 bases). Germline V gene sequence: CDR1 DFQATT, CDR2 SNEGSKA (reference sequence). CDR3 length: 16 amino acids. V was cut by 0 bases and J by 0 bases, with 12 bases left in between. CDR3 sequence: CSARDLSDNSYNEQFF. The CDR3 DNA reads TGCAGTGCTAGAGATCTTAGCGACAACTCCTACAATGAGCAGTTCTTC.

The table lists this clonotype with many counts. The rearrangement uses TRBV7-3 and TRBJ2-1, with D possibly being TRBD1 or TRBD2 (5 bases each). CDR3 length: 14 residues. Per the germline V gene, CDR1 is SGHTA and CDR2 is FQGTGA. Trimming took off 5 bases at V and 8 bases at J, with 16 bases between the two ends. The CDR3 sequence: CASSANLGRDEQFF. CDR3 sequence (DNA): TGTGCCAGCAGCGCCAACTTGGGGCGGGATGAGCAGTTCTTC.

The chain links TRBV10-3 to TRBJ1-1, with D tentatively TRBD1 (6 bases). The CDR3 runs to 12 residues. CDR1 is ENHRY and CDR2 is SYGVKD in the germline V gene. V was clipped by 7 bases and J by 5 bases, with 11 bases between them. The CDR3 spells CAINRGGTEAFF. In nucleotides, the CDR3 is TGTGCCATCAATAGAGGGGGAACTGAAGCTTTCTTT.

This clonotype was recorded at least ten times. The gene calls are TRBV7-8 and TRBJ2-7, with D uncertain. V was cut by 5 bases and J by 2 bases, with 16 bases left in between. Looked up from germline, CDR1 is SGHVS and CDR2 is FQNEAQ. This CDR3 contains 15 residues. CDR3 sequence reads: CASSPGVVSTYEQYF. CDR3 nucleotides: TGTGCCAGCAGCCCTGGGGTAGTCTCAACCTACGAGCAGTACTTC.

The sample holds many counts of this clonotype. The chain uses TRBV9 and TRBJ2-2; D ambiguous. Germline CDR1 is SGDLS and CDR2 is YYNGEE. The CDR3 runs to 13 residues. Between the trimmed V and J ends, which lost 6 bases and 3 bases, there was a span of 9 bases. This CDR3 reads CASKAGHTGELFF. CDR3 DNA: TGTGCCAGCAAGGCCGGACACACCGGGGAGCTGTTTTTT.

This clonotype was recorded a few times. The V call is TRBV9, the J call TRBJ1-5; D remains unclear. Germline V gene data show CDR1 as SGDLS and CDR2 as YYNGEE. Trimming shortened V by 1 base and J by 0 bases, and 8 bases separated the two germline ends. The CDR3 consists of 15 residues. Here the CDR3 reads CASSVSWGSNQPQHF. The CDR3 DNA reads TGTGCCAGCAGCGTATCGTGGGGTAGCAATCAGCCCCAGCATTTT.

This clonotype was seen ten or more times. This chain joins TRBV3-1 and TRBJ2-7; D is perhaps TRBD1 (5 bases). V lost 3 bases and J lost 2, with 8 bases in between. This CDR3 has 13 amino acids. Germline loops: CDR1 LGHDT, CDR2 YNNKEL (reference sequence). The CDR3 DNA follows: TGTGCCAGCAGCCATGACAGCGCCTACGAGCAGTACTTC. Protein: CASSHDSAYEQYF.

This chain connects TRBV3-1 to TRBJ2-2, with 8 bases lining up with TRBD2. The CDR3 is made up of 17 amino acids. Trimming removed 0 bases from V and 4 bases from J; junction bases left unmatched: 7. In germline, CDR1 is LGHDT, CDR2 YNNKEL (reference sequence). The CDR3, as DNA: TGTGCCAGCAGCCAAGATAGCGGGCTAGCGGGCACCGGGGAGCTGTTTTTT. Amino acid sequence: CASSQDSGLAGTGELFF.

V is TRBV7-9 and J is TRBJ1-3; D is undetermined. Germline-derived CDR1 and CDR2 are SEHNR and FQNEAQ (reference sequence). The CDR3 is 13 residues long. V was clipped by 2 bases and J by 0 bases, with 2 bases between them. CDR3 sequence: CASSLYSGNTIYF. CDR3 DNA: TGTGCCAGCAGCTTATACTCTGGAAACACCATATATTTT.

This clonotype was seen many times. The rearrangement uses TRBV12-3 or TRBV12-4 and TRBJ1-1; D uncertain. V was shortened by 3 bases and J by 9 bases, with 17 bases between the two germline ends. The CDR3 runs 14 residues. This chain's CDR3 is CASSLRAAELKAFF. CDR3 DNA: TGTGCCAGCAGTTTGAGGGCGGCGGAGTTGAAAGCTTTCTTT.

This clonotype was detected only a few times. The J gene is TRBJ1-2, the V gene TRBV29-1; 9 positions match TRBD1. V lost 4 bases, J lost 6 bases, and 6 bases stayed unmatched. Germline CDR1 and CDR2: SQVTM and ANQGSEA. This CDR3 is built from 13 residues. The CDR3 DNA sequence: TGCAGCGTTGGGACAGGGGATGCTGATGGCTACACCTTC. Protein sequence: CSVGTGDADGYTF.

This clonotype was detected a few times. The V call is TRBV10-3, the J call TRBJ2-7; 14 bases map to TRBD2. Looked up from germline, CDR1 is ENHRY and CDR2 is SYGVKD. The CDR3 is 19 residues long. Unmatched junction bases numbered 18, after V lost 4 bases and J lost 7 bases. CDR3 nucleotide sequence: TGTGCCATCAGTGGATCCGGGACTAGCGGGAGACCTCTCGCTCGGGAGCAGTACTTC. It specifies CAISGSGTSGRPLAREQYF.